The 29 T cell receptor beta chains below all came from one sample that was sequenced in a study of cytomegalovirus exposure and HLA in healthy donors. 60 Vbeta and 13 Jbeta primers were used in PCR. This table comes from immunoSEQ multiplex PCR, and its TCRdb copy is limited to in-frame clones, with some not included. The data show fewer than 130,000 clones, 50% to 65% seen once. The sequencing sample was made of PBMCs. Every receptor here comes from a man aged 25 to 40 in good health and CMV-seropositive.

The chain couples TRBV7-8 to TRBJ1-3; a possible D gene is TRBD1 (6 bases). With 1 base removed from V and 0 bases from J, the gap between germline ends came to 13 bases. Germline V lookup: CDR1 SGHVS, CDR2 FQNEAQ. The CDR3 runs 17 residues. CDR3 region: CASSLEGGTFSGNTIYF. DNA of the CDR3: TGTGCCAGCAGCTTAGAGGGGGGGACCTTCTCTGGAAACACCATATATTTT.

V usage is TRBV5-6 and J usage is TRBJ1-3; D remains ambiguous. The germline V and J ends were trimmed by 4 bases and 0 bases, with 11 bases remaining between them. Germline CDR1 SGHDT, CDR2 YYEEEE. This CDR3 comprises 15 residues. The DNA for the CDR3 is TGTGCCAGCAGCCCCGTGGGAGCCTCTGGAAACACCATATATTTT. Encoded protein: CASSPVGASGNTIYF.

This chain links TRBV11-2 with TRBJ2-5; TRBD1 matches at 9 bases. V was pared by 6 bases and J by 4 bases, with 3 bases of the junction left unmatched. CDR3 length: 13 amino acids. Germline loops: CDR1 SGHAT, CDR2 FQNNGV. CDR3 protein: CASRWDRAETQYF. CDR3 DNA sequence: TGTGCCAGCAGGTGGGACAGGGCAGAGACCCAGTACTTC.

V is TRBV7-9 and J is TRBJ2-2; the match to TRBD1 covers 8 bases. This CDR3 has 18 residues. V gave up 6 bases and J gave up 4 bases; unmatched junction bases: 16. CDR1 and CDR2 from the germline V gene are SEHNR and FQNEAQ (reference sequence). The CDR3 region is CASRHGQGRPNFTGELFF. The CDR3 nucleotides are TGTGCCAGCAGACACGGACAGGGAAGACCGAATTTCACCGGGGAGCTGTTTTTT.

This clone was seen a handful of times. The CDR3 loop reads CASSLMGGPGNTIYF. The DNA of the CDR3 is TGCGCCAGCAGCCTCATGGGAGGGCCTGGAAACACCATATATTTT. The J gene is TRBJ1-3, the V gene TRBV5-1; D is uncertain. From germline, CDR1 is SGHRS and CDR2 YFSETQ. Trimming pared 4 bases from V and 2 bases from J, leaving 13 bases between. CDR3 length equals 15 residues.

The chain uses TRBV9 and TRBJ2-7; maybe TRBD1 (6 bases). V was shortened by 2 bases and J by 3 bases, with 12 bases between the two germline ends. The CDR3 totals 14 residues. Germline CDR1 and CDR2: SGDLS and YYNGEE. In DNA, the CDR3 is TGTGCCAGCAGCGTGGGACACGGGGACTACGAGCAGTACTTC. Its translation: CASSVGHGDYEQYF.

This clone appeared a single time. The chain combines TRBV2 with TRBJ2-1, with 9 bases aligning to TRBD2. The V and J ends lost 8 bases and 8 bases, in that order; junction bases with no gene match: 10. Germline V gene sequence: CDR1 SNHLY, CDR2 FYNNEI. This CDR3 contains 14 residues. CDR3 nucleotide sequence: TGTGCCAGCGGTGGCAGCGGGGGGCTCGATGAGCAGTTCTTC. Its translation is CASGGSGGLDEQFF.

This chain uses TRBV10-3 with TRBJ2-7, with TRBD1 as a possible D gene (5 bases). Germline-derived CDR1 and CDR2 are ENHRY and SYGVKD. This CDR3 comprises 18 residues. V dropped 2 bases and J dropped 0 bases, with 20 bases sitting between them. Here the CDR3 reads CAISERNRIKFSSYEQYF. The CDR3 nucleotides read TGTGCCATCAGTGAGAGGAACAGGATAAAATTTAGCTCCTACGAGCAGTACTTC.

The V call is TRBV11-2, the J call TRBJ2-7; unclear D gene. The CDR3 loop spans 11 amino acids. Trimming removed 8 bases from V and 6 bases from J, with 11 bases in between. Germline assignment: CDR1 SGHAT and CDR2 FQNNGV. In DNA form, the CDR3 reads TGTGCCAGCGTGACAATGGGCGAGCAGTACTTC. It is translated as CASVTMGEQYF.

J is TRBJ2-3 and V is TRBV7-2; D gene unclear. Germline V CDR1 and CDR2: SGHTA, FQGNSA. The CDR3 runs 12 residues. V lost 5 bases and J lost 4, with 7 bases in between. The CDR3 reads CASSPYSDTQYF. The CDR3 nucleotides read TGTGCCAGCAGCCCTTATTCAGATACGCAGTATTTT.

This chain joins TRBV7-8 and TRBJ1-5; tentatively, D is TRBD1 (6 bases). The V end lost 5 bases, the J end lost 5 bases, and 19 bases lay between the germline ends. The CDR3 is 16 amino acids. The germline V gene encodes CDR1 SGHVS and CDR2 FQNEAQ. CDR3: CASSRSLQGRDQPQHF. Here the CDR3 DNA reads TGTGCCAGCAGCCGAAGCTTACAGGGAAGGGATCAGCCCCAGCATTTT.

The chain employs TRBV7-9 and TRBJ2-7; tentative D call: TRBD2 (7 bases). The CDR3 consists of 16 residues. Germline CDR1 is SEHNR and CDR2 is FQNEAQ (reference sequence). V dropped 4 bases and J dropped 1 base, with 17 bases sitting between them. The CDR3 region is CASSYRGAASSYEQYF. In DNA, the CDR3 is TGTGCCAGCAGCTACCGGGGGGCAGCCAGTTCCTACGAGCAGTACTTC.

The genes are TRBV11-2 and TRBJ1-5; 7 bases match TRBD1. The CDR3 covers 14 residues. Per germline, CDR1 SGHAT and CDR2 FQNNGV. Trimming at V came to 3 bases and at J to 4 bases, leaving 3 bases not matched to a gene. Here the CDR3 reads CASSFGQANQPQHF. The CDR3 bases are TGTGCCAGCAGCTTCGGACAGGCAAATCAGCCCCAGCATTTT.

This clone was detected a few times. CDR3 sequence: CATSSGGPHGYTF. In nucleotides, the CDR3 is TGTGCCACCAGCAGCGGGGGGCCCCATGGCTACACCTTC. V is TRBV15 and J is TRBJ1-2; D is possibly TRBD1 (6 bases). CDR1 and CDR2 from the germline V gene are LNHNV and YYDKDF (reference sequence). Trimming took off 3 bases at V and 6 bases at J, with 11 bases between the two ends. The CDR3 has 13 residues.

The chain carries TRBV4-2 and TRBJ1-2; D gene uncertain. Between the trimmed V and J ends, which lost 4 bases and 4 bases, there was a span of 13 bases. CDR3 size: 14 residues. Germline values: CDR1 LGHNA, CDR2 YNFKEQ. This CDR3 is CASSRDTLVYGYTF. DNA for the CDR3: TGTGCCAGCAGCCGCGACACCCTTGTCTATGGCTACACCTTC.

The rearrangement joins TRBV19 to TRBJ2-5; 11 bases are a match to TRBD2. Trimming removed 2 bases from V and 5 bases from J; junction bases left unmatched: 7. Germline CDR1 LNHDA, CDR2 SQIVND (reference sequence). The CDR3 covers 16 residues. This CDR3 reads CASSIRLAGGGETQYF. CDR3 sequence (DNA): TGTGCCAGTAGTATACGGCTAGCGGGGGGAGGGGAGACCCAGTACTTC.

This clone was recorded only once. The V gene is TRBV7-9, the J gene TRBJ2-2; 9 nucleotides agree with TRBD1. Germline CDR1 reads SEHNR; CDR2 reads FQNEAQ (reference sequence). The CDR3 is 15 amino acids. Trimming took 5 bases from V and 7 from J; bases not matched to a gene: 8. This CDR3 reads CASSPRDRADGELFF. DNA of the CDR3: TGTGCCAGCAGCCCCCGGGACAGGGCGGACGGGGAGCTGTTTTTT.

This clone was observed a handful of times. This chain links TRBV6-1 with TRBJ2-2, with TRBD1 as a possible D gene (6 bases). With 7 bases removed from V and 1 base from J, the gap between germline ends came to 10 bases. Per the germline V gene, CDR1 is MNHNS and CDR2 is SASEGT. The CDR3 has 14 residues. The DNA for the CDR3 is TGTGCCAGCATATCCAGGGGGAACACCGGGGAGCTGTTTTTT. Translated: CASISRGNTGELFF.

The chain joins TRBV6-5 to TRBJ1-4; D is perhaps TRBD1 (6 bases). The germline CDR1 and CDR2 sequences are MNHEY and SVGAGI. V was cut by 6 bases and J by 3 bases, with 14 bases left in between. The CDR3 is 15 amino acids. CDR3 residues: CASSLDSQANEKLFF. The CDR3 bases are TGTGCCAGCAGCCTGGACAGCCAGGCTAATGAAAAACTGTTTTTT.

This chain joins TRBV30 and TRBJ2-5; 8 nucleotides line up with TRBD2. Per the germline V gene, CDR1 is GTSNPN and CDR2 is SVGIG (reference sequence). The CDR3 length is 15 residues. J was trimmed by 5 bases and V by 3 bases; bases with no gene match: 11. CDR3: CAWSPIAGRRETQYF. The CDR3 bases are TGTGCCTGGAGCCCCATAGCGGGGAGGCGGGAGACCCAGTACTTC.

This clone was detected a few times. The gene calls are TRBV19 and TRBJ2-7; 7 nucleotides line up with TRBD1. CDR1 is LNHDA and CDR2 is SQIVND in the germline V gene (reference sequence). The V and J ends lost 4 bases and 4 bases, in that order; junction bases with no gene match: 4. This CDR3 contains 13 residues. CDR3 sequence: CASSTLDRYEQYF. The CDR3 DNA reads as TGTGCCAGTAGTACCCTGGACAGGTACGAGCAGTACTTC.

The CDR3 reads CASSPRRALEQYF. CDR3 nucleotides: TGTGCCAGCAGTCCTCGGAGGGCGCTGGAGCAGTACTTC. The J gene is TRBJ2-7, the V gene TRBV27, with D possibly TRBD2 on 6 matching bases. Germline lookup yields CDR1 MNHEY and CDR2 SMNVEV (reference sequence). The V end lost 5 bases, the J end lost 7 bases, and 15 bases lay between the germline ends. The CDR3 totals 13 residues.

This clone was seen only a few times. The V call is TRBV6-5, the J call TRBJ1-2; D call uncertain. Deletions cut 9 bases from V and 0 bases from J, with 17 bases between. CDR1 and CDR2 from the germline V gene are MNHEY and SVGAGI. This CDR3 spans 15 amino acids. The CDR3 DNA reads as TGTGCCAGTAGGTTCCGTGGAAGCGCTAACTATGGCTACACCTTC. Protein product: CASRFRGSANYGYTF.

This clone was seen a few times. CDR3 protein: CASSQGTVGETQYF. The CDR3, as DNA: TGTGCCAGCAGCCAGGGGACAGTAGGGGAGACCCAGTACTTC. V and J are TRBV7-2 and TRBJ2-5, with 7 bases identical to TRBD1. The CDR3 is 14 amino acids. CDR1 and CDR2 (germline): SGHTA, FQGNSA. V was clipped by 5 bases and J by 5 bases; unmatched bases: 8.

J is TRBJ2-1 and V is TRBV5-8, with D possibly being TRBD2 (5 bases). V was trimmed by 4 bases and J by 4 bases, leaving 18 bases between them. The CDR3 sequence is 16 residues long. The V gene's germline CDR1 is SGHTS and CDR2 YDEGEE. The CDR3 protein is CASSPPRMWTYNEQFF. The CDR3 region has the DNA TGTGCCAGCAGCCCCCCCAGGATGTGGACTTACAATGAGCAGTTCTTC.

The chain recombines TRBV18 with TRBJ2-3; D may be TRBD2 (6 bases). The CDR3 length is 16 residues. Germline V gene data show CDR1 as KGHSH and CDR2 as LQKENI. Trimming pared 3 bases from V and 2 bases from J, leaving 15 bases between. The CDR3 DNA follows: TGTGCCAGCTCACCTCCGGAGGGGATAACCACAGATACGCAGTATTTT. Residues: CASSPPEGITTDTQYF.

J is TRBJ1-1 and V is TRBV30, with 9 positions matching TRBD1. Germline values: CDR1 GTSNPN, CDR2 SVGIG (reference sequence). The V and J ends lost 5 bases and 6 bases, in that order; junction bases with no gene match: 4. The CDR3 is 12 amino acids. This CDR3 reads CAWGQGTAEAFF. CDR3 DNA sequence: TGTGCCTGGGGACAGGGGACGGCTGAAGCTTTCTTT.

The chain recombines TRBV2 with TRBJ2-5; 12 bases agree with TRBD2. V shed 6 bases, J shed 5 bases, and the junction held 7 bases outside the gene matches. CDR3 length: 15 amino acids. Germline CDR1 SNHLY, CDR2 FYNNEI. CDR3 sequence: CASRSSGGAWETQYF. In DNA form, the CDR3 reads TGTGCCAGCAGATCTAGCGGGGGGGCATGGGAGACCCAGTACTTC.

V is TRBV7-8 and J is TRBJ2-7; a weak D match, TRBD2 (7 bases). Trimming took 3 bases from V and 2 from J, leaving 17 bases between them. CDR3 length: 16 amino acids. CDR1 and CDR2 from the germline V gene are SGHVS and FQNEAQ. CDR3 in DNA: TGTGCCAGCAGCTTGGAATGGGGGGGGCCAACCTACGAGCAGTACTTC. Translated: CASSLEWGGPTYEQYF.